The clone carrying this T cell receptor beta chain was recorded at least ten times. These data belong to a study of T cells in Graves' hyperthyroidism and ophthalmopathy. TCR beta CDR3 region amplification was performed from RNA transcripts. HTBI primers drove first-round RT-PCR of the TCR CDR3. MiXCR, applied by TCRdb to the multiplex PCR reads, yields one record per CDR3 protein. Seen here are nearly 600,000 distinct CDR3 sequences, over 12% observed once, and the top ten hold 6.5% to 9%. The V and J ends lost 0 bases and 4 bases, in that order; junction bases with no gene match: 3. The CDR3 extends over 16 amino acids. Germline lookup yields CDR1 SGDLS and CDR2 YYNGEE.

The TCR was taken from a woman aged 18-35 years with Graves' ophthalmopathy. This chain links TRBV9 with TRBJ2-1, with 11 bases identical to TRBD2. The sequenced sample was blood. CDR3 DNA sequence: TGTGCCAGCAGCGTAGACGGGACTAGCGGTTACAATGAGCAGTTCTTC. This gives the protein CASSVDGTSGYNEQFF.